The 17 T cell receptor beta chains below all came from one sample that was sequenced in a study of T cell repertoires in cytomegalovirus infection. One entry per CDR3 protein results from TCRdb running MiXCR on the reads. The sample carries under 600,000 distinct CDR3 sequences, 16% recorded once. Material: CD8+ T cells from PBMCs. The source is a human donor in good health (CMV status not recorded). Some clones in this sample may be carry-over from other donors' samples.

The V and J genes are TRBV20-1 and TRBJ2-1; tentative D call: TRBD2 (6 bases). Germline values: CDR1 DFQATT, CDR2 SNEGSKA (reference sequence). V gave up 6 bases and J gave up 2 bases, with 14 bases separating them. This CDR3 spans 14 amino acids. The CDR3 loop reads CSARRRAPYNEQFF. The CDR3 nucleotides are TGCAGTGCCCGAAGGAGGGCCCCCTACAATGAGCAGTTCTTC.

This clonotype was seen ten or more times. The V call is TRBV14, the J call TRBJ2-3, with 8 nucleotides matching TRBD2. Trimming cost V 0 bases and J 14 bases; bases outside gene matches: 13. The V gene's germline CDR1 is SGHDN and CDR2 FVKESK. This CDR3 contains 15 residues. The CDR3 DNA reads as TGTGCCAGCAGCCAAGAGGGCCCACTAGCGGTGGAACGGTATTTT. Amino acid sequence: CASSQEGPLAVERYF.

This clonotype was counted only a few times. The chain carries TRBV29-1 and TRBJ2-1, with TRBD2 matching 7 bases. The germline CDR1 and CDR2 sequences are SQVTM and ANQGSEA. J gave up 4 bases and V 3 bases, and 3 bases lay outside the gene matches. This CDR3 contains 13 residues. The CDR3 DNA follows: TGCAGCGTTGAGGTTAGCGGGTACAATGAGCAGTTCTTC. This gives the protein CSVEVSGYNEQFF.

Many counts were recorded for this clonotype. The genes are TRBV7-6 and TRBJ2-7; D is possibly TRBD1 or TRBD2 (5 bases each). Trimming pared 0 bases from V and 2 bases from J, leaving 17 bases between. The CDR3 has 17 residues. Germline assignment: CDR1 SGHVS and CDR2 FNYEAQ. In nucleotides, the CDR3 is TGTGCCAGCAGCTTAGCCCCCGTCGGGGCCCGTCCCTACGAGCAGTACTTC. Translated, it gives CASSLAPVGARPYEQYF.

Of note for this clonotype: A much more abundant neighbour one base away suggests this may be a read error. The J gene is TRBJ2-1, the V gene TRBV2; 8 bases line up with TRBD2. This CDR3 region has 12 residues. Germline CDR1 and CDR2: SNHLY and FYNNEI. The CDR3 is CGSGGPENEQFF. The CDR3 nucleotides are TGTGGCAGCGGGGGACCCGAGAATGAGCAGTTCTTC.

This clonotype occurred many times. CDR3 DNA sequence: TGTGCCAGTAGTATAAACCCGAGACACCCTCAAGAGACCCAGTACTTC. Amino acids: CASSINPRHPQETQYF. The rearrangement uses TRBV19 and TRBJ2-5; D gene unclear. CDR1 is LNHDA, CDR2 SQIVND, per germline (reference sequence). V was clipped by 2 bases and J by 2 bases, with 15 bases between them. The CDR3 is made up of 16 amino acids.

This clonotype was recorded many times. The gene calls are TRBV7-7 and TRBJ2-1; TRBD2 matches at 7 bases. Germline CDR1 is SSHAT and CDR2 is FNYEAQ (reference sequence). This CDR3 region has 13 residues. The CDR3 bases are TGTGCTGGGTGGGCGGGAGCGGGGTGTGAGCAGTTCTTC. This codes for CAGWAGAGCEQFF.

This sequence joins TRBV5-1 and TRBJ2-5; 13 bases are a match to TRBD2. CDR3 length: 16 residues. Germline V CDR1 and CDR2: SGHRS, YFSETQ. The V and J ends lost 0 bases and 2 bases, in that order; junction bases with no gene match: 1. This CDR3 reads CASSLGTSGRQETQYF. CDR3 nucleotides: TGCGCCAGCAGCTTGGGGACTAGCGGGAGACAAGAGACCCAGTACTTC. The whole variable domain, remainder taken from reference TRBV5-1 and TRBJ2-5, is KAGVTQTPRYLIKTRGQQVTLSCSPISGHRSVSWYQQTPGQGLQFLFEYFSETQRNKGNFPGRFSGRQFSNSRSEMNVSTLELGDSALYLCASSLGTSGRQETQYFGPGTRLLVL.

The rearrangement links TRBV29-1 to TRBJ2-5, with D unclear. This CDR3 comprises 14 residues. The V end lost 5 bases, the J end lost 1 base, and 14 bases lay between the germline ends. Germline CDR1 and CDR2: SQVTM and ANQGSEA. The CDR3 nucleotides read TGCAGCGTTCTGCTGGCAGCACTCCAAGAGACCCAGTACTTC. Translating gives CSVLLAALQETQYF.

This clonotype was observed many times. The chain is built from TRBV2 and TRBJ2-7, with 9 bases identical to TRBD2. V lost 5 bases and J lost 3; bases outside the gene matches: 11. CDR1 and CDR2 from the germline V gene are SNHLY and FYNNEI. This CDR3 contains 16 residues. Here the CDR3 DNA reads TGTGCCAGCAGTTCACGACGGACTAGCGTCAGCTACGAGCAGTACTTC. Translating gives CASSSRRTSVSYEQYF.

At least ten counts were recorded for this clonotype. The chain carries TRBV7-6 and TRBJ2-2; 8 bases agree with TRBD2. J gave up 7 bases and V 4 bases, and 8 bases lay outside the gene matches. This CDR3 contains 15 residues. Germline assignment: CDR1 SGHVS and CDR2 FNYEAQ. The CDR3 loop is CASSWSGRGDGELFF. The CDR3, as DNA: TGTGCCAGCAGCTGGAGCGGGAGAGGTGACGGGGAGCTGTTTTTT.

The rearrangement uses TRBV20-1 and TRBJ2-7, with TRBD1 matching 10 bases. The V segment lost 3 bases and the J segment 4 bases; nucleotides outside the gene matches: 12. Germline CDR1 and CDR2: DFQATT and SNEGSKA (reference sequence). The CDR3 consists of 16 residues. The CDR3 coding sequence is TGCAGTGCTAGGCCATTGGAACCGGGACAGGGGTACGAGCAGTACTTC. As protein: CSARPLEPGQGYEQYF.

The genes are TRBV20-1 and TRBJ2-5; D unresolved. This CDR3 region has 11 residues. The V gene lost 0 bases and the J gene lost 7 bases, with 6 bases spanning the gap. Germline CDR1 and CDR2: DFQATT and SNEGSKA (reference sequence). Here the CDR3 reads CSARDVVTQYF. The CDR3 DNA is TGCAGTGCTAGAGATGTGGTGACCCAGTACTTC.

This clonotype has at least ten counts. The V call is TRBV15, the J call TRBJ2-7, with 8 bases lining up with TRBD1. The germline gives CDR1 LNHNV, CDR2 YYDKDF (reference sequence). CDR3 length: 14 residues. V shed 4 bases and J 0 bases; nucleotides not matched to a gene: 2. The CDR3 reads CATSIGQGSYEQYF. The CDR3 DNA reads TGTGCCACCAGCATAGGACAGGGCTCCTACGAGCAGTACTTC.

This clonotype was observed at least ten times. This chain uses TRBV7-2 with TRBJ2-3, with D maybe TRBD1 (5 bases). V was pared by 1 base and J by 4 bases, with 9 bases between. Germline CDR1 reads SGHTA; CDR2 reads FQGNSA. CDR3 size: 14 residues. DNA of the CDR3: TGTGCCAGCAGCTTAGGGCAGGGTCCAGATACGCAGTATTTT. Amino acids: CASSLGQGPDTQYF.

This clonotype occurred a few times. The rearrangement links TRBV5-6 to TRBJ2-2, with 13 bases lining up with TRBD2. This CDR3 has 17 residues. The J segment lost 4 bases and the V segment lost 2 bases, leaving 5 bases of the junction unmatched. The germline V gene has CDR1 SGHDT and CDR2 YYEEEE. CDR3 loop: CASSLPGLAGLTGELFF. In DNA form, the CDR3 reads TGTGCCAGCAGCTTACCGGGACTAGCGGGACTCACCGGGGAGCTGTTTTTT. The full variable domain, completed using reference TRBV5-6 and TRBJ2-2, is DAGVTQSPTHLIKTRGQQVTLRCSPKSGHDTVSWYQQALGQGPQFIFQYYEEEERQRGNFPDRFSGHQFPNYSSELNVNALLLGDSALYLCASSLPGLAGLTGELFFGEGSRLTVL.

A few counts support this clonotype. The chain carries TRBV7-9 and TRBJ2-2; D remains unclear. This CDR3 spans 15 amino acids. CDR1 SEHNR and CDR2 FQNEAQ come from the germline V gene (reference sequence). V dropped 4 bases and J dropped 1 base, with 10 bases sitting between them. CDR3 in amino acids: CASSSTDKNTGELFF. The CDR3 DNA follows: TGTGCCAGCAGCTCGACTGACAAGAACACCGGGGAGCTGTTTTTT.